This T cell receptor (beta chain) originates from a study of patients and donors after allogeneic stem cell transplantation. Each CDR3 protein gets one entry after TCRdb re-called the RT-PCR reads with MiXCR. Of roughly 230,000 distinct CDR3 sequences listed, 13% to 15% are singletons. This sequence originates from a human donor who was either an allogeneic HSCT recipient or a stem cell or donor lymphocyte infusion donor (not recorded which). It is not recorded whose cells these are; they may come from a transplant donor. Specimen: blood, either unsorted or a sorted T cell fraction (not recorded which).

The DNA for the CDR3 is TGTGCCACCAGTGATTCAGGCTCCGGAGTATACGAGCAGTACTTC. Its translation: CATSDSGSGVYEQYF. The chain combines TRBV24-1 with TRBJ2-7; no clear D. CDR1 and CDR2 (germline): KGHDR, SFDVKD. The CDR3 contains 15 residues. Trimming stripped 2 bases from V and 4 bases from J, with 14 bases between.